This T cell receptor beta chain appears in the sequencing data of a study of blood T cells in healthy people across ages. This clonotype has just a few counts. The second PCR ran roughly 6 to 11 cycles with a sample-barcoded 5' primer and J-beta primers. TCRdb reprocessed the 5' RACE reads via MiXCR and lists one record per CDR3 protein. The sample has around 700,000 distinct CDR3 sequences; 25% are singletons. Unmatched junction bases numbered 4, after V lost 3 bases and J lost 5 bases. The germline gives CDR1 LNHNV, CDR2 YYDKDF (reference sequence). The CDR3 extends over 13 amino acids. The sample was also linked to a second study, of T cells of mothers and their children.

This chain uses TRBV15 with TRBJ2-7, with 7 bases fitting TRBD1. This sequence was found in a boy younger than 18 in good health. The sample comprised blood. The chain's CDR3 is CATSRTGTDEQYF. CDR3 in DNA: TGTGCCACCAGCAGGACAGGGACGGACGAGCAGTACTTC.